The 20 T cell receptor beta chains given below trace back to one sample, sequenced in a study of CD8 T cells in Susac syndrome. An amount of RNA that ranged from about 0.45 to 1 ug was reverse transcribed with random hexamers. From the immunoSEQ multiplex PCR reads, TCRdb called clonotypes with MiXCR, one entry per CDR3 protein. The data hold approximately 49,000 distinct CDR3 sequences, with about 95% observed a single time. Specimen: CD8+ T cells from PBMCs. These receptors came from a human donor with Susac syndrome.

A single count supports this clonotype. V and J are TRBV29-1 and TRBJ2-1, with 10 bases lining up with TRBD2. The CDR3 extends over 15 amino acids. Germline assignment: CDR1 SQVTM and CDR2 ANQGSEA. After removal of 2 bases from V and 6 bases from J, the junction contained 7 bases not matched to a gene. The CDR3: CSVESSGGHPNEQFF. CDR3 sequence (DNA): TGCAGCGTTGAATCTAGCGGGGGCCACCCCAATGAGCAGTTCTTC.

The V call is TRBV30, the J call TRBJ1-5; no definite D call. Germline V CDR1 and CDR2: GTSNPN, SVGIG (reference sequence). V was trimmed by 5 bases and J by 9 bases, leaving 8 bases between them. This CDR3 has 10 amino acids. CDR3 coding DNA: TGTGCCTGGGGAGACGGGCCCCAGCATTTT. It codes for CAWGDGPQHF.

This sequence joins TRBV11-2 and TRBJ1-6; no reliable D call. The CDR3 has 13 amino acids. Germline V gene data show CDR1 as SGHAT and CDR2 as FQNNGV. Trimming stripped 11 bases from V and 5 bases from J, with 13 bases between. The CDR3 DNA reads TGTGCCTACCGACAACTCGATAATTCACCCCTCCACTTT. It specifies CAYRQLDNSPLHF.

The rearrangement uses TRBV20-1 and TRBJ2-5, with 9 nucleotides matching TRBD1. This CDR3 comprises 15 residues. With V trimmed by 6 bases and J by 5 bases, 13 bases remained unmatched. Germline CDR1 is DFQATT and CDR2 is SNEGSKA (reference sequence). The CDR3 loop is CSASDRGPGGETQYF. The CDR3 nucleotides are TGCAGTGCCTCGGACAGGGGACCCGGTGGGGAGACCCAGTACTTC.

This clonotype was seen just once. The chain employs TRBV4-3 and TRBJ1-5; 9 nucleotides agree with TRBD1. Germline V lookup: CDR1 LGHNA, CDR2 YSLEER. Trimming cost V 1 base and J 5 bases; bases outside gene matches: 0. The CDR3 extends over 14 amino acids. CDR3 coding DNA: TGCGCCAGCAGCCAAGGGGACAGGGATCAGCCCCAGCATTTT. This codes for CASSQGDRDQPQHF.

This chain uses TRBV27 with TRBJ1-1; the D gene is possibly TRBD1 (5 bases). The CDR3 is 13 residues long. Germline-derived CDR1 and CDR2 are MNHEY and SMNVEV (reference sequence). Trimming left V 0 bases short and J 4 bases short, with 6 bases between. The CDR3: CASSLSQGTEAFF. Here the CDR3 DNA reads TGTGCCAGCAGTTTATCCCAGGGCACTGAAGCTTTCTTT.

For the CDR3, the DNA is TGTGCCAGCAGCTTTTACAACCCGGAGGGCTACACCTTC. Translated, it gives CASSFYNPEGYTF. This chain connects TRBV5-4 to TRBJ1-2; D gene ambiguous. CDR3 length: 13 amino acids. Germline V gene sequence: CDR1 SGHNT, CDR2 YYREEE (reference sequence). V gave up 2 bases and J gave up 8 bases, with 13 bases separating them.

CDR3 loop: CASSTGGYEQYF. CDR3 sequence (DNA): TGTGCCAGTAGTACGGGTGGCTACGAGCAGTACTTC. V is TRBV19 and J is TRBJ2-7, with unresolved D. Germline values: CDR1 LNHDA, CDR2 SQIVND (reference sequence). There are 12 residues in the CDR3. Trimming cost V 4 bases and J 3 bases, with 7 bases left between them.

The J gene is TRBJ1-5, the V gene TRBV15; 7 bases fit TRBD1. V shed 5 bases and J 1 base; nucleotides not matched to a gene: 5. This CDR3 contains 15 residues. The germline gives CDR1 LNHNV, CDR2 YYDKDF (reference sequence). The CDR3 spells CATSEGTVSNQPQHF. CDR3 in DNA: TGTGCCACCAGCGAGGGGACAGTGAGCAATCAGCCCCAGCATTTT.

The DNA for the CDR3 is TGCAGCGTTGAAGGCACATACCAGGGGACCTCAGGGGGCTACACCTTC. Its translation is CSVEGTYQGTSGGYTF. J is TRBJ1-2 and V is TRBV29-1, with a tentative D call TRBD1 (6 bases). Germline lookup yields CDR1 SQVTM and CDR2 ANQGSEA. Deletions cut 1 base from V and 8 bases from J, with 23 bases between. The CDR3 runs to 16 residues.

V gene TRBV3-1 combines with J gene TRBJ2-1; TRBD2 might be the D (6 bases). Germline CDR1 reads LGHDT; CDR2 reads YNNKEL (reference sequence). CDR3 length: 15 amino acids. V was clipped by 7 bases and J by 0 bases, with 13 bases between them. The CDR3: CASTLDGGSYNEQFF. The CDR3 nucleotides are TGTGCCAGCACCTTGGACGGGGGCTCCTACAATGAGCAGTTCTTC.

The chain carries TRBV7-6 and TRBJ2-3; D is uncertain. Germline V gives CDR1 SGHVS, CDR2 FNYEAQ. There are 13 residues in the CDR3. V was shortened by 6 bases and J by 6 bases, with 13 bases between the two germline ends. CDR3 protein: CASSVTAEDTQYF. CDR3 coding DNA: TGTGCCAGCAGTGTTACCGCCGAGGATACGCAGTATTTT.

The chain uses TRBV5-1 and TRBJ2-1; 11 nucleotides align to TRBD2. Germline V gene data show CDR1 as SGHRS and CDR2 as YFSETQ. The CDR3 totals 18 residues. Trimming removed 0 bases from V and 8 bases from J; junction bases left unmatched: 13. This CDR3 is CASSLDLAGGPFSYEQFF. Written as DNA, the CDR3 is TGCGCCAGCAGCTTGGATCTAGCGGGGGGCCCTTTCAGCTATGAGCAGTTCTTC.

Of note for this clonotype: The junction departs from the called germline gene at one end, perhaps through a read error. The V and J genes are TRBV29-1 and TRBJ1-2; TRBD1 might be the D (6 bases). The CDR3 extends over 15 amino acids. The V gene's germline CDR1 is SQVTM and CDR2 ANQGSEA. The DNA for the CDR3 is TGCAGCGTTAAAGATTCTGGACAGCTCCACTATGGCTACACCTTC. Translated: CSVKDSGQLHYGYTF.

The J gene is TRBJ2-3, the V gene TRBV11-2, with D unclear. This CDR3 contains 13 residues. Between the trimmed V and J ends, which lost 3 bases and 6 bases, there was a span of 10 bases. The germline V gene has CDR1 SGHAT and CDR2 FQNNGV. The CDR3 reads CASSFSVIDTQYF. DNA for the CDR3: TGTGCCAGCAGCTTTTCAGTGATTGATACGCAGTATTTT.

This chain connects TRBV7-9 to TRBJ2-7; the match to TRBD1 covers 7 bases. This CDR3 contains 14 residues. Germline-derived CDR1 and CDR2 are SEHNR and FQNEAQ (reference sequence). After removal of 4 bases from V and 3 bases from J, the junction contained 6 bases not matched to a gene. Here the CDR3 DNA reads TGTGCCAGCAGCTACCGGGACAGATACTACGAGCAGTACTTC. Translating gives CASSYRDRYYEQYF.

The chain carries TRBV20-1 and TRBJ2-1, with D unclear. The CDR3 runs 10 residues. V was trimmed by 7 bases and J by 7 bases, leaving 8 bases between them. The germline V gene encodes CDR1 DFQATT and CDR2 SNEGSKA (reference sequence). CDR3 bases: TGCAGTGTTCTTGAGAATGAGCAGTTCTTC. This codes for CSVLENEQFF.

The rearrangement joins TRBV11-2 to TRBJ2-3; D might be TRBD1 or TRBD2, each matching 5 bases. CDR3 length equals 16 residues. CDR1 and CDR2 (germline): SGHAT, FQNNGV. The ends were cut back, 4 bases at V and 2 bases at J, with 16 bases in the middle. CDR3 in amino acids: CASSSRDARPTDTQYF. The CDR3 region has the DNA TGTGCCAGCAGCTCTCGGGACGCCCGGCCCACAGATACGCAGTATTTT.

This chain uses TRBV7-2 with TRBJ2-6; D not resolved. The V gene lost 5 bases and the J gene lost 2 bases, with 7 bases spanning the gap. The germline V gene encodes CDR1 SGHTA and CDR2 FQGNSA. The CDR3 consists of 14 residues. Here the CDR3 DNA reads TGTGCCAGCAGCCACAGCACTGGGGCCAACGTCCTGACTTTC. It translates to CASSHSTGANVLTF.

Turning to this clonotype: Sequence at one end of the junction differs from germline and may be a read error. The chain uses TRBV11-2 and TRBJ2-7; perhaps TRBD1 as D (6 bases). Germline values: CDR1 SGHAT, CDR2 FQNNGV. The CDR3 is 11 residues long. CDR3 DNA: TGTGCCAGCAGCGCCGGGACACGCGAGGCCTTC. Translating it yields CASSAGTREAF.